A single sample gave rise to the 7 T cell receptor beta chains below, sequenced in a study of blood T cell repertoires in COVID-19 (dated by TCRdb to 2018 to 2021). Library preparation used the immunoSEQ multiplex PCR assay. As stored in TCRdb, this immuneACCESS dataset retains in-frame rearrangements with V and J assigned. A fraction of the clones does not appear; measured against another copy, unresolved V genes explain less than half of the discrepancy, and the remainder lacks a known reason. The sample table lists about 200,000 clones, about nine tenths of them with a count of one. Around 5.7% of the sample goes to the ten largest clones. The specimen was peripheral blood. Receptors were obtained from a man older than 75 with acute or convalescent COVID-19.

This clone was observed a single time. CDR3 amino acids: CASSLGPRQNRDEKLFF. CDR3 sequence (DNA): TGCGCCAGCAGCTTGGGACCCAGACAGAACCGCGATGAAAAACTGTTTTTT. The chain links TRBV5-1 to TRBJ1-4, with a weak D call TRBD1 (5 bases). V was pared by 0 bases and J by 6 bases, with 18 bases between. CDR1 and CDR2 from the germline V gene are SGHRS and YFSETQ. The CDR3 extends over 17 amino acids.

V usage is TRBV7-9 and J usage is TRBJ2-1; 10 nucleotides align to TRBD2. Germline-derived CDR1 and CDR2 are SEHNR and FQNEAQ (reference sequence). The CDR3 is 17 residues long. J gave up 6 bases and V 5 bases, and 13 bases lay outside the gene matches. The CDR3 DNA is TGTGCCAGCAGCCCCCGCGGGGGGCTAGCGGGAGTCAATGAGCAGTTCTTC. Amino acids: CASSPRGGLAGVNEQFF.

This chain connects TRBV29-1 to TRBJ1-2; 7 positions match TRBD1. This CDR3 contains 13 residues. J was trimmed by 2 bases and V by 4 bases; bases with no gene match: 4. The V gene's germline CDR1 is SQVTM and CDR2 ANQGSEA. The CDR3 region is CSVGQGLNYGYTF. CDR3 DNA: TGCAGCGTTGGACAGGGATTAAACTATGGCTACACCTTC.

This chain connects TRBV9 to TRBJ2-1; TRBD2 matches 9 bases. This CDR3 has 17 residues. V lost 0 bases, J lost 6 bases, and 10 bases stayed unmatched. The V gene's germline CDR1 is SGDLS and CDR2 YYNGEE. The CDR3 bases are TGTGCCAGCAGCGTAGGTTTAGGGGGACTAGCCACCAATGAGCAGTTCTTC. The encoded protein is CASSVGLGGLATNEQFF.

The rearrangement uses TRBV9 and TRBJ1-2; no firm D call. This CDR3 region has 13 residues. The germline gives CDR1 SGDLS, CDR2 YYNGEE. Trimming shortened V by 3 bases and J by 13 bases, and 19 bases separated the two germline ends. The CDR3 nucleotides are TGTGCCAGCAGCGACCCCCCCCGGTCGGACTTCACCTTC. Its protein is CASSDPPRSDFTF.

This clone was recorded a few times. The gene calls are TRBV7-2 and TRBJ2-5; 7 bases fit TRBD2. V was pared by 1 base and J by 4 bases, with 3 bases of the junction left unmatched. The CDR3 length is 14 residues. Germline CDR1 and CDR2: SGHTA and FQGNSA. The CDR3 region is CASSLGAGAETQYF. Here the CDR3 DNA reads TGTGCCAGCAGCTTAGGGGCGGGAGCAGAGACCCAGTACTTC. The full variable domain, its missing parts supplied by reference TRBV7-2 and TRBJ2-5, is GAGVSQSPSNKVTEKGKDVELRCDPISGHTALYWYRQSLGQGLEFLIYFQGNSAPDKSGLPSDRFSAERTGGSVSTLTIQRTQQEDSAVYLCASSLGAGAETQYFGPGTRLLVL.

The chain couples TRBV18 to TRBJ2-3; TRBD2 matches at 8 bases. With 1 base clipped from V and 3 bases from J, the junction kept 6 bases outside the gene matches. This CDR3 spans 16 amino acids. Germline V CDR1 and CDR2: KGHSH, LQKENI. The CDR3, as DNA: TGTGCCAGCTCACCACTTCCAGCGGGGGAAACAGATACGCAGTATTTT. This encodes CASSPLPAGETDTQYF.